This T cell receptor (beta chain) was recovered during a study of technical replicates of blood from several donors. TCRdb keeps only in-frame clones here, not all; method: immunoSEQ multiplex PCR. This sample has about 84,000 clones, with approximately 93% found just once. The CDR3 has 16 residues. V was cut by 9 bases and J by 4 bases, with 22 bases left in between. CDR1 and CDR2 from the germline V gene are SGHTA and FQGNSA. The V call is TRBV7-2, the J call TRBJ2-1, with D perhaps TRBD2 (6 bases). The sample comprised T cells isolated from PBMCs. The source is a human donor in good health. The CDR3 coding sequence is TGTGCCAGTATACGATTCGTAGCGGAGCCGTACAATGAGCAGTTCTTC. As protein: CASIRFVAEPYNEQFF.